The subject of this entry is one TCR beta chain. The antigen remains unidentified. Assay used: immunoSEQ multiplex PCR; TCRdb lists only in-frame clones, some missing. The sample lists under 110,000 clones; around 87% were seen once. Pooling of second doses given at about 4 or about 12 weeks was done. Germline V gene data show CDR1 as SGHRS and CDR2 as YFSETQ. J was trimmed by 4 bases and V by 0 bases; bases with no gene match: 4. The CDR3 has 15 residues. This specimen belongs to a study of T cell responses to AZD1222 COVID-19 vaccine. Overall study results and limits: Clonal diversity may have been underestimated in mostly white British donors.

The sequenced sample was peripheral blood, obtained 28 days after the second AZD1222 dose. The origin of this receptor is an adult who received the AZD1222 COVID-19 vaccine. The genes are TRBV5-1 and TRBJ2-7; 10 bases are shared with TRBD2. CDR3 DNA: TGCGCCAGCAGCTTGGGACTAGCGGGTAAATACGAGCAGTACTTC. It specifies CASSLGLAGKYEQYF.